This T cell receptor (beta chain) was recorded in a study of blood T cells in healthy people across ages. Using a J-beta primer mix together with a sample-barcoded 5' primer, a second PCR was run for roughly 7 to 12 cycles. A template-switch adaptor that had 12 random nucleotides put a tag on each cDNA molecule. TCRdb reprocessed the 5' RACE reads with MiXCR, giving one entry per CDR3 protein. The table records 600,000 to 1,000,000 distinct CDR3 sequences, 55% to 70% of them present only once. V lost 5 bases to trimming and J lost 2 bases, with 14 bases between them. Germline assignment: CDR1 SGHAT and CDR2 FQNNGV. The length of the CDR3 is 15 residues. Notes on the study in general: Nothing was known about donor CMV status, and this possibly confounded expanded clonotype changes. Observed TCR beta diversity per million T cells went down as age went up. This fall followed a roughly linear course with age.

This clonotype was observed once. Its antigen remains unidentified. Sequencing was done on a sample of blood. The chain carries TRBV11-2 and TRBJ2-3; D might be TRBD2 (5 bases). The TCR comes from a man aged 30 to 39 in good health. CDR3 region: CASSPFASHTDTQYF. The CDR3 DNA is TGTGCCAGCAGCCCATTCGCTAGCCACACAGATACGCAGTATTTT.